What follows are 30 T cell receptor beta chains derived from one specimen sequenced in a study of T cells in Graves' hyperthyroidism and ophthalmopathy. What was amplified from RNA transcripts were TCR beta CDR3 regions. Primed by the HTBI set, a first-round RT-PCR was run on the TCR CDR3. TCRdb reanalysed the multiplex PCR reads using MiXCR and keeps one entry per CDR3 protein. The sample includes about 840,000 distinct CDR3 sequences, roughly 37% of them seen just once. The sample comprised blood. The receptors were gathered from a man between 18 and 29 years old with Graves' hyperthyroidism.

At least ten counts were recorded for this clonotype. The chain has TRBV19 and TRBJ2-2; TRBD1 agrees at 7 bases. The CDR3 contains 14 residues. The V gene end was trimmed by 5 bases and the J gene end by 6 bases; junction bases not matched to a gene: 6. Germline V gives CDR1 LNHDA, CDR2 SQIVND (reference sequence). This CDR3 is CASSADRSAGELFF. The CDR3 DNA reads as TGTGCCAGTAGTGCGGACAGGTCCGCCGGGGAGCTGTTTTTT.

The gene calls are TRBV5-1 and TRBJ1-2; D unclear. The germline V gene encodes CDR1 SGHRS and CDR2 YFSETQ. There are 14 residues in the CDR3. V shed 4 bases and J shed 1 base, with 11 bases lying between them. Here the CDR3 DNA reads TGCGCCAGCAGCCGAGCGTTCATTAACTATGGCTACACCTTC. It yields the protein CASSRAFINYGYTF. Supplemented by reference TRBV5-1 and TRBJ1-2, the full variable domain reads KAGVTQTPRYLIKTRGQQVTLSCSPISGHRSVSWYQQTPGQGLQFLFEYFSETQRNKGNFPGRFSGRQFSNSRSEMNVSTLELGDSALYLCASSRAFINYGYTFGSGTRLTVV.

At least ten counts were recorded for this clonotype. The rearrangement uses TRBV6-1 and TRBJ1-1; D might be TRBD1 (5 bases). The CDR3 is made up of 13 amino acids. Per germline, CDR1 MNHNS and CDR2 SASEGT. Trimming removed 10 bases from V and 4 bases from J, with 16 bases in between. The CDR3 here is CAIERQFSTEAFF. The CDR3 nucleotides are TGTGCCATCGAACGACAGTTCTCCACTGAAGCTTTCTTT.

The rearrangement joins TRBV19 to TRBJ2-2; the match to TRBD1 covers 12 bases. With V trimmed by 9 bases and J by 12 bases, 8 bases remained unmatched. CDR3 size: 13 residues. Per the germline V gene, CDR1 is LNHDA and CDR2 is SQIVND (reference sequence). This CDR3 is CARTGQGALKLFF. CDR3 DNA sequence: TGTGCCAGAACGGGACAGGGGGCACTGAAGCTGTTTTTT.

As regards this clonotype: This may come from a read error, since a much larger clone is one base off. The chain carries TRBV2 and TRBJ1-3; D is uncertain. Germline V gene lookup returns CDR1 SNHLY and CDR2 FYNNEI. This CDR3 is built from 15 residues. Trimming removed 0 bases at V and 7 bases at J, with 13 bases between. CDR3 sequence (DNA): TGTGCCAGCAGTGAAGCAGAGCAGGAGAGGAACACCATATATTTT. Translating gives CASSEAEQERNTIYF.

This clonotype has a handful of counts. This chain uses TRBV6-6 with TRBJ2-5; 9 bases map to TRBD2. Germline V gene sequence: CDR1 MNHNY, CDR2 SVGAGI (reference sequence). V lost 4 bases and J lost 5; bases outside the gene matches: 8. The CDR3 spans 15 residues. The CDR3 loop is CASSFAGGPIETQYF. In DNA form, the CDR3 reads TGTGCCAGCAGTTTTGCGGGGGGGCCAATCGAGACCCAGTACTTC.

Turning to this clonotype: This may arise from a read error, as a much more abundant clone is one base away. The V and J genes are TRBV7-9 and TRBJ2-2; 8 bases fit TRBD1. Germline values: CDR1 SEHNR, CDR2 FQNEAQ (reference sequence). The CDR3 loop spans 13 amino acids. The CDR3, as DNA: TGTGCTAGCAGCCTCGGACAGGGCGGGGAGCTGCTTTTT. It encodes CASSLGQGGELLF.

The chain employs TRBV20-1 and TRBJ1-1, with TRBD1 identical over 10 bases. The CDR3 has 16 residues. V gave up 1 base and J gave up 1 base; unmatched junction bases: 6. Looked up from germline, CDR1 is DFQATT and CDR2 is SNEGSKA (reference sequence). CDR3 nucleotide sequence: TGCAGTGCTAGAGCCCGGGACAGGGGCCCGAACACTGAAGCTTTCTTT. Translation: CSARARDRGPNTEAFF.

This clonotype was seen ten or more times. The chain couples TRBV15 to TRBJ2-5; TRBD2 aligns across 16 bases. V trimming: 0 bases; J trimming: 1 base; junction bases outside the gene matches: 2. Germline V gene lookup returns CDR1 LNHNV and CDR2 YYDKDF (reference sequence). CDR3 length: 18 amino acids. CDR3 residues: CATSRDGTSGGGQETQYF. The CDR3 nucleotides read TGTGCCACCAGCAGAGATGGGACTAGCGGGGGGGGCCAAGAGACCCAGTACTTC.

This CDR3 is CASSLPGRAYVEQYF. CDR3 nucleotide sequence: TGTGCCAGCAGCTTACCCGGACGGGCTTACGTTGAGCAGTACTTC. The J gene is TRBJ2-7, the V gene TRBV7-2; D uncertain. The germline CDR1 and CDR2 sequences are SGHTA and FQGNSA. Trimming took 2 bases from V and 7 from J, leaving 18 bases between them. CDR3 length: 15 amino acids.

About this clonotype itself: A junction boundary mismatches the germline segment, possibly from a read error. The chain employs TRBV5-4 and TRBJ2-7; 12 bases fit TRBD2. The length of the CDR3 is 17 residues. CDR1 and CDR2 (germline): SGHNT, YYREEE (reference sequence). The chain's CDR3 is CASSQDLAGGLENEQYF. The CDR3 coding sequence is TGCGCCAGCAGCCAAGATCTAGCGGGAGGGCTGGAGAACGAGCAGTACTTC.

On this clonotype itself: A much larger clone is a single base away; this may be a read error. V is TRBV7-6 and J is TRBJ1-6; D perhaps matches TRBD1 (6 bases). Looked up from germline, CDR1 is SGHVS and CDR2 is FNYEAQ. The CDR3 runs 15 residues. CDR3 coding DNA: TGTGCCAACAGCTTAGCTGCAGGGGAAGGTTCACCCCTCCACTTT. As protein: CANSLAAGEGSPLHF. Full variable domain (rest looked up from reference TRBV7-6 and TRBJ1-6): GAGVSQSPRYKVTKRGQDVALRCDPISGHVSLYWYRQALGQGPEFLTYFNYEAQQDKSGLPNDRFSAERPEGSISTLTIQRTEQRDSAMYRCANSLAAGEGSPLHFGNGTRLTVT.

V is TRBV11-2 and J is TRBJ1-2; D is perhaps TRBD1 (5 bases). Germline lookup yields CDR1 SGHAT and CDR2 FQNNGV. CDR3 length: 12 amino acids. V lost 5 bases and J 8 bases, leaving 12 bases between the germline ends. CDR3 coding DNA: TGTGCCAGCAGCATCGGGACGCGAGGCTACACCTTC. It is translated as CASSIGTRGYTF.

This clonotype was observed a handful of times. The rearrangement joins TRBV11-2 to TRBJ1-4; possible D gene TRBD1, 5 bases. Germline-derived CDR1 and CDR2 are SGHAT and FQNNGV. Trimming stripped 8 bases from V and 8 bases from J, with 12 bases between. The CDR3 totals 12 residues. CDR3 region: CASAQGAEKLFF. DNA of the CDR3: TGTGCCAGCGCGCAGGGAGCCGAAAAACTGTTTTTT.

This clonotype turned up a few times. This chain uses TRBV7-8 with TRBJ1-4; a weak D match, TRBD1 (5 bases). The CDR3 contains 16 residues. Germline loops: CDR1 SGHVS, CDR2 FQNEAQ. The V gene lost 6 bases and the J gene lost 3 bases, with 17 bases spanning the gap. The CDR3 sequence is CASRPEGRGANEKLFF. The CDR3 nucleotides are TGTGCCAGCAGGCCCGAGGGGCGGGGGGCTAATGAAAAACTGTTTTTT.

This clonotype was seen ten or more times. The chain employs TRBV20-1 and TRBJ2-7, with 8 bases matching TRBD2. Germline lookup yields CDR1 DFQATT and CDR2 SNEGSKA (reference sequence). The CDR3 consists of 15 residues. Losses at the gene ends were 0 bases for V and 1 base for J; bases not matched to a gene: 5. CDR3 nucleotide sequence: TGCAGTGCTAGAGATCGGGTAGCGGGATCCTACGAGCAGTACTTC. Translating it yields CSARDRVAGSYEQYF.

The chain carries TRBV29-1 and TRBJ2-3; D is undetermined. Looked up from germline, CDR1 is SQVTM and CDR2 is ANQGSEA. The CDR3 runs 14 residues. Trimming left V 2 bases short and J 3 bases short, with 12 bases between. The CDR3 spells CSVELGQETDTQYF. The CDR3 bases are TGCAGCGTTGAATTAGGGCAAGAAACAGATACGCAGTATTTT.

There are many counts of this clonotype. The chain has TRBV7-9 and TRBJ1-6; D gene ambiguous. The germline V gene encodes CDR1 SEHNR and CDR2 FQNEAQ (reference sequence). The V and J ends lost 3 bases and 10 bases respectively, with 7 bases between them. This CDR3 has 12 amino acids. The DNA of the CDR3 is TGTGCCAGCAGCTTTGAAGGCTCACCCCTCCACTTT. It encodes CASSFEGSPLHF.

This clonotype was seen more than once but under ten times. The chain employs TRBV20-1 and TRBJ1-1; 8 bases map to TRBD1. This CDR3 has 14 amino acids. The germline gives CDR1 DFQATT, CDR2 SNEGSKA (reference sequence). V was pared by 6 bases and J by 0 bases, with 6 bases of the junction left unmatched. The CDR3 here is CSADGQGMNTEAFF. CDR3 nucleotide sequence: TGCAGTGCGGACGGACAGGGAATGAACACTGAAGCTTTCTTT.

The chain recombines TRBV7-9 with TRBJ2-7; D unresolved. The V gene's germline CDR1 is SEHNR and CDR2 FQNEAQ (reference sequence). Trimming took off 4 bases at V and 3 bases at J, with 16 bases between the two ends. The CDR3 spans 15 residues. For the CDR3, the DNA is TGTGCCAGCAGCTCAGACCTTTCATACTTCTACGAGCAGTACTTC. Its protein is CASSSDLSYFYEQYF.

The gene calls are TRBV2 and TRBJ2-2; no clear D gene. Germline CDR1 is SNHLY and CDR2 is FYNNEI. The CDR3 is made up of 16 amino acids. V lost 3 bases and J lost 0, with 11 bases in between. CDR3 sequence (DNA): TGTGCCAGCAGTGACGGTGGCGGCCCGAACACCGGGGAGCTGTTTTTT. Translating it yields CASSDGGGPNTGELFF.

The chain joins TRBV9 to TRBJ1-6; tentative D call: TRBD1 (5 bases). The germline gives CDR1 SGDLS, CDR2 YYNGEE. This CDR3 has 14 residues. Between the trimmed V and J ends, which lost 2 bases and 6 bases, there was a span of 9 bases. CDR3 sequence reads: CASSVGRANSPLHF. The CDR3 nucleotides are TGTGCCAGCAGCGTGGGCAGGGCTAATTCACCCCTCCACTTT.

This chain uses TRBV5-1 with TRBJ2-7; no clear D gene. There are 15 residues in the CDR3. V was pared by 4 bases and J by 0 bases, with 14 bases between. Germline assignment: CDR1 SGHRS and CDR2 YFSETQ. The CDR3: CASSRLPDDSYEQYF. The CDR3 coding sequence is TGCGCCAGCAGCAGACTCCCCGACGACTCCTACGAGCAGTACTTC. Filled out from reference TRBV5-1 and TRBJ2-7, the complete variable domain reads KAGVTQTPRYLIKTRGQQVTLSCSPISGHRSVSWYQQTPGQGLQFLFEYFSETQRNKGNFPGRFSGRQFSNSRSEMNVSTLELGDSALYLCASSRLPDDSYEQYFGPGTRLTVT.

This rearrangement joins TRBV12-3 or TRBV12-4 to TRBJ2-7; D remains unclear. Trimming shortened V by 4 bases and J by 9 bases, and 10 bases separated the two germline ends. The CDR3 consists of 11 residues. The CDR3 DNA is TGTGCCAGCAGTTACGGGCGAGGGCAGTACTTC. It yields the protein CASSYGRGQYF.

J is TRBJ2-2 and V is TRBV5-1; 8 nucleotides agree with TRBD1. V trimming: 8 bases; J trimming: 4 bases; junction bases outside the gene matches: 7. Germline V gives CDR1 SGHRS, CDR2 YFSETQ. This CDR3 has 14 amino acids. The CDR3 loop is CARRWTGSTGELFF. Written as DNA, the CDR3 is TGCGCCAGGCGATGGACAGGGTCCACCGGGGAGCTGTTTTTT.

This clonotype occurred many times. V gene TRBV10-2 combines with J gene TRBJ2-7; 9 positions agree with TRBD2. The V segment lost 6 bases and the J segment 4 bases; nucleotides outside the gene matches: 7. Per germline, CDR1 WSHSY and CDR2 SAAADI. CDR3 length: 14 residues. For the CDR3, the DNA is TGCGCCAGCAGCTATGGACTAGCGACGTACGAGCAGTACTTC. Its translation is CASSYGLATYEQYF.

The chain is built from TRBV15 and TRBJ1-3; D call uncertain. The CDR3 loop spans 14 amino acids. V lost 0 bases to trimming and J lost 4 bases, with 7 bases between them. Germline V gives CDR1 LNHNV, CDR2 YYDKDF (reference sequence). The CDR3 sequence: CATSREGGGNTIYF. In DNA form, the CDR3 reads TGTGCCACCAGCAGAGAGGGCGGGGGAAACACCATATATTTT. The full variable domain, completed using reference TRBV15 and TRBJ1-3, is DAMVIQNPRYQVTQFGKPVTLSCSQTLNHNVMYWYQQKSSQAPKLLFHYYDKDFNNEADTPDNFQSRRPNTSFCFLDIRSPGLGDTAMYLCATSREGGGNTIYFGEGSWLTVV.

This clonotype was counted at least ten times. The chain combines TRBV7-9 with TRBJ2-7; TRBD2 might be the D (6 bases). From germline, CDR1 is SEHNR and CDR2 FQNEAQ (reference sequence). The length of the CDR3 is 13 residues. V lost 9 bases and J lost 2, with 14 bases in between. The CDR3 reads CASAGTPTYEQYF. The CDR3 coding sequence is TGTGCCAGTGCGGGGACTCCTACCTACGAGCAGTACTTC.

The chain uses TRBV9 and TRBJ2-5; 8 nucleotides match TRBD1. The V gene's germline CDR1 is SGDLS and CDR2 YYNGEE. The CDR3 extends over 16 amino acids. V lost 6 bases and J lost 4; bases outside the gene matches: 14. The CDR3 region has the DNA TGTGCCAGCACTGCTCAGGGGGCAGGTTTCATAGAGACCCAGTACTTC. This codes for CASTAQGAGFIETQYF.

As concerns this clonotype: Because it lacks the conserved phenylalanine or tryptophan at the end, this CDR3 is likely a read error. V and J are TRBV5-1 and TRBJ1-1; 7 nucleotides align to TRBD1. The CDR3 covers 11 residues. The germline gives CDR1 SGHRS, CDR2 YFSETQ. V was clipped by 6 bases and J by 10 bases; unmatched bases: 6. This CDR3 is CASKAGGGAFS. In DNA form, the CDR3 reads TGCGCCAGCAAAGCAGGGGGTGGAGCTTTCTCT.